The text below deals with one T cell receptor beta chain. The data were obtained in a study of blood T cell repertoires in COVID-19. Background on the study: Samples came from the United States, Italy and Spain, spanning acute and convalescent COVID-19. The analysed material was cDNA or gDNA that came from T cells, B-cell-depleted T cells, or PBMCs.

As originally analysed: For nucleated cells, counts were estimated from reference gene primer amplification. Clones were read by immunoSEQ multiplex PCR, and TCRdb kept only the in-frame ones, dropping some. V and J calls and clone size follow that table, whereas D and trimming were derived from the DNA. The sample holds 200,000 to 250,000 clones, around 88% seen once. The material sequenced was peripheral blood. The receptor comes from a woman aged 30 to 39 who had recovered from COVID-19.

The chain's CDR3 is CASSGDRAVNSPLHF. DNA for the CDR3: TGCGCCAGCAGCGGGGACAGGGCTGTTAATTCACCCCTCCACTTT. The chain is built from TRBV5-1 and TRBJ1-6; 9 bases are a match to TRBD1. The CDR3 is 15 amino acids. V was clipped by 4 bases and J by 6 bases; unmatched bases: 5. CDR1 is SGHRS, CDR2 YFSETQ, per germline.